This T cell receptor (beta chain) derives from a study of blood T cell repertoires in COVID-19. Study-wide context: In each case, the material was cDNA or gDNA derived from T cells, B-cell-depleted T cells, or PBMCs.

The CDR3 is made up of 15 amino acids. The V and J ends lost 6 bases and 0 bases, in that order; junction bases with no gene match: 7. Germline CDR1 and CDR2: LGHDT and YNNKEL (reference sequence). Libraries were prepared by immunoSEQ multiplex PCR; TCRdb keeps only in-frame clonotypes and omits some of them. The repertoire holds under 400,000 clones, about nine tenths seen once, with roughly 4% in the top ten. The sequence was obtained from a woman aged 55-69 years with COVID-19, enrolled during active disease. The chain recombines TRBV3-1 (or the pseudogene TRBV3-2) with TRBJ1-2; 7 bases align to TRBD1. The sequenced sample consisted of peripheral blood. The CDR3 coding sequence is TGTGCCAGCAGAACCACAGGGGCCTCTAACTATGGCTACACCTTC. It specifies CASRTTGASNYGYTF.